Listed below are T cell receptor beta chains from one sample, sequenced in a study of blood T cell repertoires in COVID-19. Method: immunoSEQ multiplex PCR; TCRdb's copy keeps in-frame clones and lacks some. The sample has under 250,000 clones, 82% seen once. The sample was PBMCs or T cells enriched from blood (not recorded which). The source of these receptors is a woman aged 55-70 years who had recovered from COVID-19. The CDR3 runs from the conserved cysteine through the conserved F or W. A D gene is named only where the DNA matches it firmly. Where a row states a size, it is once, few, many or the class of an expanded clone; other rows omit it.

D,size,J,V,CDR3,DNA
NA,NA,TRBJ1-5,TRBV4-2,CASSQEVSNQPQHF,TGTGCCAGCAGCCAAGAGGTTAGTAATCAGCCCCAGCATTTT
NA,once,TRBJ1-2,TRBV19,CASSIRSGGRGYTF,TGTGCCAGTAGTATTCGGTCCGGGGGACGGGGCTACACCTTC
NA,NA,TRBJ2-3,TRBV7-7,CASSLQGFPADTQYF,TGTGCCAGCAGCTTACAGGGGTTTCCGGCAGATACGCAGTATTTT
TRBD2,once,TRBJ2-5,TRBV28,CASSLGLAGPETQYF,TGTGCCAGCAGTTTGGGTCTAGCGGGACCAGAGACCCAGTACTTC
NA,NA,TRBJ2-7,TRBV2,CASSEGGNWYEQYF,TGTGCCAGCAGTGAAGGCGGGAATTGGTACGAGCAGTACTTC
TRBD2,NA,TRBJ2-1,TRBV2,CASSTQWGRRGLAEKQFF,TGTGCCAGCAGTACACAATGGGGGAGGAGGGGACTAGCGGAAAAGCAGTTCTTC
TRBD2,NA,TRBJ2-2,TRBV4-2,CASSQEGVGRREGRTGELFF,TGTGCCAGCAGCCAAGAAGGGGTAGGGCGGCGGGAGGGTCGCACCGGGGAGCTGTTTTTT
NA,once,TRBJ1-5,TRBV2,CASRNRDTSNQPQHF,TGTGCCAGCAGGAACCGGGACACCAGCAATCAGCCCCAGCATTTT
NA,NA,TRBJ1-1,TRBV14,CASSQAGSVTEAFF,TGTGCCAGCAGCCAGGCAGGGTCCGTTACTGAAGCTTTCTTT
TRBD1,few,TRBJ1-6,TRBV7-2,CASSWGQGPNSPLHF,TGTGCCAGCAGCTGGGGACAGGGACCGAATTCACCCCTCCACTTT
NA,NA,TRBJ1-5,TRBV19,CASSGLRASNQPQHF,TGTGCCAGTAGTGGACTGCGTGCAAGCAATCAGCCCCAGCATTTT
NA,NA,TRBJ1-1,TRBV6-2/TRBV6-3,CASSYRYSEAFF,TGTGCCAGCAGTTACAGGTACAGTGAAGCTTTCTTT
NA,NA,TRBJ1-2,TRBV11-2,CASSLAHRNYGYTF,TGTGCCAGCAGCTTAGCTCACAGGAACTATGGCTACACCTTC
TRBD2,NA,TRBJ2-2,TRBV6-5,CASRASSGTGELFF,TGTGCCAGCAGGGCATCTAGCGGTACGGGGGAGCTGTTTTTT
NA,NA,TRBJ2-7,TRBV7-2,CASSLNQGRSAEQYF,TGTGCCAGCAGCTTAAATCAGGGGCGATCTGCCGAGCAGTACTTC
NA,NA,TRBJ2-3,TRBV5-4,CASSPPRGTTDTQYF,TGTGCCAGCAGCCCTCCTCGGGGGACGACAGATACGCAGTATTTT